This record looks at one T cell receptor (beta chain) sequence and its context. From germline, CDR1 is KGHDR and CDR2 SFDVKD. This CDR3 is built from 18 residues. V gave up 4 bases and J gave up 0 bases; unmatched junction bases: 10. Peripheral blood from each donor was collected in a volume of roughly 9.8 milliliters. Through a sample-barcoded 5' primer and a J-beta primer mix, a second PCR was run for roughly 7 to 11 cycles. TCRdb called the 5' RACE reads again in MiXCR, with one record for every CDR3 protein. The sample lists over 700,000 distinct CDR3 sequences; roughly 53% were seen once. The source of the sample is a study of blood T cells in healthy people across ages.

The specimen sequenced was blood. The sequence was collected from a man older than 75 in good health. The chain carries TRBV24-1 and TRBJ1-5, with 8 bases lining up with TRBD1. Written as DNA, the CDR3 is TGTGCCACCAGTGACTTTGCGGTACAGGGGGTTAGCAATCAGCCCCAGCATTTT. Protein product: CATSDFAVQGVSNQPQHF.